A selection of T cell receptor beta chains follows, all from one sample in a study of blood T cells in healthy people across ages. One entry per CDR3 protein results from TCRdb running MiXCR on the 5' RACE reads. Found here are approximately 800,000 distinct CDR3 sequences, around 36% of them singletons; the top ten hold 10% to 15%. The specimen was blood. The receptors were gathered from a man aged 18 to 29 in good health. Both conserved end residues are part of each CDR3. A D gene is named only where the DNA matches it firmly. Clone size is stated in some rows and not others, as once, few, many or a class when expanded.

d_call	cdr3_length	v_call	clone_size	j_call	cdr3_aa	cdr3_nt
TRBD1	15	TRBV12-3/TRBV12-4	few	TRBJ2-3	CASTRTGKSTDTQYF	TGTGCCAGCACCAGGACAGGGAAAAGCACAGATACGCAGTATTTT
NA	11	TRBV28	NA	TRBJ1-1	CASSQFLEAFF	TGTGCCAGCAGTCAATTCCTAGAGGCTTTCTTT
TRBD2	15	TRBV4-3	NA	TRBJ2-4	CASSQDSGQGGIQYF	TGCGCCAGCAGCCAAGATAGCGGGCAGGGAGGCATTCAGTACTTC
TRBD1	15	TRBV5-5	many	TRBJ1-2	CASSSGQDFYYGYTF	TGTGCCAGCAGCTCTGGACAGGACTTCTACTATGGCTACACCTTC
TRBD1	16	TRBV6-5	NA	TRBJ2-3	CASRRTGGVRADTQYF	TGTGCCAGCAGACGAACAGGGGGCGTCAGGGCAGATACGCAGTATTTT
NA	14	TRBV20-1	few	TRBJ1-6	CSARDRTDGRALHF	TGCAGTGCTAGAGACCGGACAGATGGTCGGGCCCTCCACTTT
NA	13	TRBV24-1	many	TRBJ1-2	CATQGGVQGGYTF	TGTGCCACTCAAGGCGGGGTCCAAGGGGGCTACACCTTC
NA	11	TRBV12-3/TRBV12-4	few	TRBJ1-1	CASRQGYEAFF	TGTGCCAGCAGGCAGGGCTATGAAGCTTTCTTT
NA	12	TRBV2	NA	TRBJ2-5	CASSETANEQYF	TGTGCCAGCAGTGAGACAGCCAATGAGCAGTACTTC
NA	15	TRBV7-2	NA	TRBJ2-5	CASSLDVADQETQYF	TGTGCCAGCAGCTTAGACGTGGCCGACCAAGAGACCCAGTACTTC
TRBD1	14	TRBV2	NA	TRBJ1-2	CASSVIQGNYGYTF	TGTGCCAGCAGTGTTATACAGGGGAACTATGGCTACACCTTC
NA	12	TRBV15	once	TRBJ2-3	CATSSTGDTQYF	TGTGCCACCAGCAGCACAGGAGATACGCAGTATTTT
TRBD2	16	TRBV3-1	NA	TRBJ2-4	CASSPSGSKAKNIQYF	TGTGCCAGCAGCCCAAGCGGGAGTAAAGCCAAAAACATTCAGTACTTC
TRBD1	15	TRBV12-3/TRBV12-4	NA	TRBJ2-4	CASSSPDRGQVIQYF	TGTGCCAGCAGTTCCCCGGACAGGGGGCAGGTCATTCAGTACTTC
NA	15	TRBV3-1	NA	TRBJ2-7	CASSQDKLAVYEQYF	TGTGCCAGCAGCCAAGATAAGTTAGCGGTTTACGAGCAGTACTTC
NA	13	TRBV29-1	NA	TRBJ2-3	CSVESGSTDTQYF	TGCAGCGTTGAAAGCGGTTCCACAGATACGCAGTATTTT
NA	13	TRBV12-3/TRBV12-4	many	TRBJ2-3	CASCLVSTDTQYF	TGTGCCAGCTGTCTGGTTAGCACAGATACGCAGTATTTT
NA	15	TRBV6-5	few	TRBJ2-3	CASSYFRVSTDTQYF	TGTGCCAGCAGTTACTTCAGGGTGAGCACAGATACGCAGTATTTT
NA	16	TRBV4-1	few	TRBJ1-1	CASSQEGLGASTEAFF	TGCGCCAGCAGCCAAGAGGGGCTGGGGGCAAGTACTGAAGCTTTCTTT
TRBD1	16	TRBV4-3	NA	TRBJ1-4	CASSQGRGQGNEKLFF	TGCGCCAGCAGCCAAGGTCGGGGACAGGGGAATGAAAAACTGTTTTTT
TRBD2	19	TRBV29-1	NA	TRBJ2-5	CSVARPGLAGGLRQETQYF	TGCAGCGTTGCTAGACCGGGACTAGCGGGGGGGCTTAGACAAGAGACCCAGTACTTC
TRBD1	16	TRBV5-6	few	TRBJ1-5	CASSLEGGGSNQPQHF	TGTGCCAGCAGCTTGGAAGGGGGCGGTAGCAATCAGCCCCAGCATTTT
NA	9	TRBV30	few	TRBJ1-2	CALHDGYTF	TGTGCCCTGCACGATGGCTACACCTTC
NA	11	TRBV2	NA	TRBJ2-5	CASSSGPRQYF	TGTGCCAGCAGTTCGGGCCCTCGACAGTACTTC
NA	15	TRBV3-1	few	TRBJ2-1	CASSPGNRAHNEQFF	TGTGCCAGCAGCCCCGGTAACAGGGCCCACAATGAGCAGTTCTTC
NA	15	TRBV7-9	few	TRBJ1-1	CASSFDGQRGTEAFF	TGTGCCAGCAGTTTCGACGGACAAAGGGGCACTGAAGCTTTCTTT
TRBD2	14	TRBV7-2	NA	TRBJ2-7	CASSPAYLADEQYF	TGTGCCAGCAGCCCAGCATACCTAGCGGACGAGCAGTACTTC
NA	15	TRBV5-5	NA	TRBJ1-4	CASSTSGTRDEKLFF	TGTGCCAGCAGCACCTCCGGGACAAGGGATGAAAAACTGTTTTTT
TRBD1	16	TRBV20-1	NA	TRBJ2-2	CSARSTMTGNAGELFF	TGCAGTGCTAGGAGCACCATGACAGGGAACGCCGGGGAGCTGTTTTTT
TRBD2	17	TRBV6-5	NA	TRBJ2-7	CASSYSSGLAERDEQYF	TGTGCCAGCAGTTACTCTTCTGGACTAGCGGAGAGAGACGAGCAGTACTTC
TRBD2	15	TRBV7-2	NA	TRBJ2-1	CASSFGRGAGNEQFF	TGTGCCAGCAGCTTTGGGCGGGGGGCTGGAAATGAGCAGTTCTTC
TRBD1	15	TRBV27	NA	TRBJ1-6	CASSPGQVLGSPLHF	TGTGCCAGCAGCCCTGGACAGGTCTTGGGTTCACCCCTCCACTTT
NA	14	TRBV5-6	many	TRBJ2-3	CASSLPGGTDTQYF	TGTGCCAGCAGCTTGCCCGGGGGCACAGATACGCAGTATTTT
TRBD1	14	TRBV20-1	NA	TRBJ1-5	CSAGRQGADQPQHF	TGCAGTGCTGGGCGACAGGGGGCGGATCAGCCCCAGCATTTT
NA	13	TRBV12-3/TRBV12-4	NA	TRBJ2-7	CASSLGELYEQYF	TGTGCCAGCAGTTTAGGAGAGCTCTACGAGCAGTACTTC
NA	14	TRBV4-1	NA	TRBJ2-1	CASSQVVLRNEQFF	TGCGCCAGCAGCCAAGTGGTGTTACGGAATGAGCAGTTCTTC
TRBD1	14	TRBV5-1	few	TRBJ2-3	CASFGQGRTDTQYF	TGCGCCAGCTTCGGACAGGGGCGCACAGATACGCAGTATTTT
TRBD1	13	TRBV6-2/TRBV6-3	NA	TRBJ1-1	CATNRAGGTEAFF	TGTGCCACTAATCGGGCAGGGGGCACTGAAGCTTTCTTT
NA	12	TRBV29-1	NA	TRBJ2-7	CSVQGQYYEQYF	TGCAGCGTCCAGGGACAATACTACGAGCAGTACTTC
NA	14	TRBV7-3	NA	TRBJ2-7	CASSPRDGENEQYF	TGTGCCAGCAGCCCAAGAGACGGGGAGAACGAGCAGTACTTC
NA	13	TRBV6-2/TRBV6-3	few	TRBJ2-1	CASSYGTNNEQFF	TGTGCCAGCAGTTACGGGACAAACAATGAGCAGTTCTTC
TRBD1	15	TRBV9	NA	TRBJ2-5	CASSVGTGYQETQYF	TGTGCCAGCAGCGTAGGGACAGGGTACCAAGAGACCCAGTACTTC
NA	15	TRBV3-1	NA	TRBJ2-5	CASSQRPAPQETQYF	TGTGCCAGCAGCCAACGGCCAGCCCCCCAGGAGACCCAGTACTTC
NA	15	TRBV4-3	many	TRBJ1-2	CASTPFAVWGGGYTF	TGCGCCAGCACGCCATTCGCGGTTTGGGGTGGTGGCTACACCTTC
NA	16	TRBV12-3/TRBV12-4	few	TRBJ2-3	CASTSSSGANTDTQYF	TGTGCCAGCACCTCGTCGAGTGGGGCCAACACAGATACGCAGTATTTT
NA	14	TRBV28	NA	TRBJ2-1	CASELGYANNEQFF	TGTGCCAGCGAATTGGGCTATGCAAACAATGAGCAGTTCTTC
TRBD2	14	TRBV7-9	NA	TRBJ2-7	CASSLVASGYEQYF	TGTGCCAGCAGCTTAGTAGCTAGCGGGTACGAGCAGTACTTC
TRBD1	15	TRBV6-5	few	TRBJ1-5	CASRETGAGNQPQHF	TGTGCCAGCAGGGAGACAGGGGCGGGCAATCAGCCCCAGCATTTT
NA	14	TRBV2	many	TRBJ2-7	CASMEQGDVSEQYF	TGTGCCAGCATGGAACAAGGGGATGTAAGCGAGCAGTACTTC
NA	14	TRBV12-3/TRBV12-4	NA	TRBJ1-5	CASAKGIGRQPQHF	TGTGCCAGCGCCAAAGGGATCGGTCGGCAGCCCCAGCATTTT
TRBD1	14	TRBV20-1	few	TRBJ1-2	CSAETGPPNYGYTF	TGCAGTGCTGAGACAGGGCCCCCTAACTATGGCTACACCTTC
NA	14	TRBV5-1	NA	TRBJ1-5	CASSLDGGDQPQHF	TGCGCCAGCAGCTTGGATGGGGGGGACCAGCCCCAGCATTTT
NA	15	TRBV5-1	NA	TRBJ2-7	CASSPRTSSYNGQYF	TGCGCCAGCAGCCCCAGGACATCCTCCTACAATGGGCAGTACTTC
NA	13	TRBV14	few	TRBJ1-1	CASSQEIDSEAFF	TGTGCCAGCAGCCAAGAGATCGACAGTGAAGCTTTCTTT
NA	15	TRBV3-1	NA	TRBJ1-1	CASSQVGLGVAEAFF	TGTGCCAGCAGCCAAGTGGGCCTAGGGGTCGCTGAAGCTTTCTTT